Following are 31 T cell receptor beta chains from one sample sequenced in a study of cytotoxic CD8 clonotypes in ibrutinib-treated CLL. Assay: immunoSEQ multiplex PCR; the TCRdb copy retains only in-frame clones and omits some. The sample holds over 250,000 clones, more than 70% seen once. Sequenced material: PBMCs, taken at disease progression, from a patient treated with ibrutinib. The receptors come from a human donor with chronic lymphocytic leukemia.

This rearrangement joins TRBV27 to TRBJ2-2; 9 bases match TRBD2. The junction had 11 bases not matched to a gene; V was cut back by 6 bases and J by 0 bases. The length of the CDR3 is 18 residues. Germline values: CDR1 MNHEY, CDR2 SMNVEV (reference sequence). The CDR3 nucleotides read TGTGCCAGCAGGGGGGGTCAAGGCGGGAGGGCGAACACCGGGGAGCTGTTTTTT. Amino acid sequence: CASRGGQGGRANTGELFF.

The chain joins TRBV12-5 to TRBJ1-3; weak D call: TRBD1 (5 bases). The V end was cut by 3 bases, the J end by 4 bases, with 13 bases between. The CDR3 sequence is 15 residues long. From germline, CDR1 is LGHNT and CDR2 FRNRAP. The CDR3 sequence is CASGLEGTAGNTIYF. CDR3 sequence (DNA): TGTGCTAGTGGTTTAGAAGGGACGGCCGGAAACACCATATATTTT.

This chain uses TRBV6-5 with TRBJ1-3; 7 bases align to TRBD1. In germline, CDR1 is MNHEY, CDR2 SVGAGI. This CDR3 spans 12 amino acids. With 7 bases clipped from V and 8 bases from J, the junction kept 5 bases outside the gene matches. The CDR3 loop is CASTDRVYTIYF. The CDR3 region has the DNA TGTGCCAGCACCGACAGGGTTTACACCATATATTTT.

This clone was observed a handful of times. V usage is TRBV28 and J usage is TRBJ1-1; D gene unclear. Trimming took 3 bases from V and 1 from J, leaving 6 bases between them. The CDR3 contains 13 residues. Germline V gene sequence: CDR1 MDHEN, CDR2 SYDVKM. The CDR3 protein is CASSLSTNTEAFF. CDR3 coding DNA: TGTGCCAGCAGTTTGTCCACGAACACTGAAGCTTTCTTT.

V and J are TRBV9 and TRBJ2-1; 11 bases are a match to TRBD2. V lost 2 bases and J lost 0; bases outside the gene matches: 7. This CDR3 contains 18 residues. CDR1 and CDR2 (germline): SGDLS, YYNGEE. The CDR3 region is CASSVGLAGGSSYNEQFF. The CDR3 DNA reads TGTGCCAGCAGCGTTGGGCTAGCGGGAGGTTCCTCCTACAATGAGCAGTTCTTC.

In its sample, this clone was seen a few times. The V gene is TRBV6-6, the J gene TRBJ1-3; unclear D gene. Germline V gives CDR1 MNHNY, CDR2 SVGAGI (reference sequence). V gave up 2 bases and J gave up 4 bases, with 3 bases separating them. There are 12 residues in the CDR3. CDR3 region: CASSYGGNTIYF. As DNA, the CDR3 is TGTGCCAGCAGTTACGGGGGAAACACCATATATTTT.

The chain has TRBV2 and TRBJ1-5, with D unresolved. V lost 8 bases and J lost 0, with 11 bases in between. The CDR3 spans 14 residues. CDR1 is SNHLY and CDR2 is FYNNEI in the germline V gene. The CDR3: CASEAGYSNQPQHF. CDR3 DNA sequence: TGTGCCAGCGAAGCGGGATATAGCAATCAGCCCCAGCATTTT.

The rearrangement links TRBV2 to TRBJ1-3; no definite D call. Germline CDR1 SNHLY, CDR2 FYNNEI. The CDR3 sequence is 16 residues long. V lost 3 bases, J lost 0 bases, and 12 bases lay in between. The chain's CDR3 is CASSEVAQVSGNTIYF. DNA of the CDR3: TGTGCCAGCAGTGAGGTGGCGCAGGTCTCTGGAAACACCATATATTTT.

The V and J genes are TRBV7-2 and TRBJ2-3; D not certain. This CDR3 region has 14 residues. Germline V lookup: CDR1 SGHTA, CDR2 FQGNSA. The V end was cut by 1 base, the J end by 2 bases, with 7 bases between. The CDR3 loop reads CASSLDGNTDTQYF. Written as DNA, the CDR3 is TGTGCCAGCAGCTTAGATGGGAACACAGATACGCAGTATTTT.

The gene calls are TRBV29-1 and TRBJ2-3; the match to TRBD2 covers 15 bases. The CDR3 consists of 15 residues. After removal of 6 bases from V and 4 bases from J, the junction contained 5 bases not matched to a gene. Germline V gives CDR1 SQVTM, CDR2 ANQGSEA. The CDR3 bases are TGCAGCGTCCCAGGACTAGCGGGGGGGCCAGATACGCAGTATTTT. Translating gives CSVPGLAGGPDTQYF.

This chain joins TRBV28 and TRBJ2-7; TRBD1 agrees at 7 bases. The CDR3 consists of 16 residues. V dropped 5 bases and J dropped 0; count of bases not matched to a gene: 10. CDR1 MDHEN and CDR2 SYDVKM come from the germline V gene. CDR3 in DNA: TGTGCCAGCAGTAATCTGGACAGGAGCAACTCCTACGAGCAGTACTTC. Translation: CASSNLDRSNSYEQYF.

This chain joins TRBV5-1 and TRBJ2-7; 10 bases match TRBD2. Trimming took 4 bases from V and 2 from J; bases not matched to a gene: 6. Germline V gene lookup returns CDR1 SGHRS and CDR2 YFSETQ. CDR3 size: 15 residues. This CDR3 reads CASSAALAGAYEQYF. The CDR3 nucleotides are TGCGCCAGCAGCGCAGCCCTAGCGGGAGCCTACGAGCAGTACTTC.

The chain uses TRBV7-2 and TRBJ1-3; unclear D gene. This CDR3 has 16 residues. V was trimmed by 5 bases and J by 1 base, leaving 15 bases between them. Germline CDR1 and CDR2: SGHTA and FQGNSA. CDR3 nucleotides: TGTGCCAGCAGCACCTCCTATAAGCTTTCTGGAAACACCATATATTTT. Its translation is CASSTSYKLSGNTIYF.

This chain connects TRBV7-9 to TRBJ2-3; D is perhaps TRBD2 (5 bases). Trimming stripped 5 bases from V and 4 bases from J, with 10 bases between. The CDR3 is 13 amino acids. The germline CDR1 and CDR2 sequences are SEHNR and FQNEAQ (reference sequence). This CDR3 is CASSPTSSDTQYF. The CDR3 region has the DNA TGTGCCAGCAGCCCTACTAGTTCAGATACGCAGTATTTT.

This rearrangement joins TRBV6-4 to TRBJ2-1; 10 nucleotides align to TRBD2. In germline, CDR1 is MRHNA, CDR2 SNTAGT. J gave up 0 bases and V 6 bases, and 8 bases lay outside the gene matches. This CDR3 is 17 amino acids long. CDR3 nucleotides: TGTGCCAGCAGCGCCGGGACTAGCGCGAGCTCCTACAATGAGCAGTTCTTC. Residues: CASSAGTSASSYNEQFF.

CDR3 bases: TGCGCCAGCAGCTTGCCACCCCCGGTAGCGAACACCGGGGAGCTGTTTTTT. This encodes CASSLPPPVANTGELFF. This sequence joins TRBV5-1 and TRBJ2-2; D remains ambiguous. CDR1 is SGHRS and CDR2 is YFSETQ in the germline V gene. This CDR3 has 17 amino acids. V lost 1 base and J lost 0, with 13 bases in between.

V is TRBV5-1 and J is TRBJ1-1, with a tentative D call TRBD1 (6 bases). This CDR3 is 15 amino acids long. The germline V gene has CDR1 SGHRS and CDR2 YFSETQ. With 0 bases removed from V and 4 bases from J, the gap between germline ends came to 13 bases. CDR3 sequence: CASSLVGGFGTEAFF. The CDR3 coding sequence is TGCGCCAGCAGCTTGGTCGGGGGCTTCGGCACTGAAGCTTTCTTT.

The V gene is TRBV2, the J gene TRBJ1-2; TRBD1 aligns across 8 bases. Germline V gene data show CDR1 as SNHLY and CDR2 as FYNNEI. CDR3 length: 15 residues. The ends lost 5 bases at V and 0 bases at J; junction bases unmatched: 5. CDR3 nucleotides: TGTGCCAGCAGTCAAGGACAGGGATCTAACTATGGCTACACCTTC. Translated: CASSQGQGSNYGYTF. The variable domain in full, with the rest retrieved from reference TRBV2 and TRBJ1-2, is EPEVTQTPSHQVTQMGQEVILRCVPISNHLYFYWYRQILGQKVEFLVSFYNNEISEKSEIFDDQFSVERPDGSNFTLKIRSTKLEDSAMYFCASSQGQGSNYGYTFGSGTRLTVV.

This clone showed up just a few times. One base separates it from a far larger clone, so it is likely a read error. This same CDR3 is encoded by further DNA sequences in the sample. The J gene is TRBJ1-5, the V gene TRBV6-1, with D hard to call. Germline V gives CDR1 MNHNS, CDR2 SASEGT. The V gene lost 3 bases and the J gene lost 0 bases, with 9 bases spanning the gap. The CDR3 sequence is 15 residues long. CDR3 in DNA: TGTGCCAGCAGTGACGCAGGTTATAGCAATCAGCCCCAGCATTTT. Encoded protein: CASSDAGYSNQPQHF.

The chain carries TRBV18 and TRBJ2-7; D remains unclear. Trimming pared 2 bases from V and 5 bases from J, leaving 10 bases between. The CDR3 runs to 13 residues. CDR1 is KGHSH and CDR2 is LQKENI in the germline V gene. This CDR3 reads CASSPGSHDEQYF. CDR3 sequence (DNA): TGTGCCAGCTCACCAGGTAGCCATGACGAGCAGTACTTC.

This clone has more than one count but fewer than ten. J is TRBJ2-7 and V is TRBV6-5; D remains ambiguous. Germline CDR1 is MNHEY and CDR2 is SVGAGI. Trimming removed 6 bases at V and 3 bases at J, with 6 bases between. CDR3 size: 11 residues. CDR3 sequence reads: CASRGIYEQYF. DNA of the CDR3: TGTGCCAGCAGGGGTATCTACGAGCAGTACTTC.

The chain employs TRBV29-1 and TRBJ2-3, with TRBD2 matching 7 bases. V lost 1 base and J lost 4; bases outside the gene matches: 5. Germline V gives CDR1 SQVTM, CDR2 ANQGSEA. There are 14 residues in the CDR3. Here the CDR3 DNA reads TGCAGCGTTGAAGCGGGTGGGAGGGCAGATACGCAGTATTTT. It is translated as CSVEAGGRADTQYF.

The CDR3 sequence: CASSPRDSIAEAFF. In DNA, the CDR3 is TGTGCCAGCAGTCCCCGGGACAGTATAGCAGAAGCTTTCTTT. The chain combines TRBV28 with TRBJ1-1; 7 bases line up with TRBD1. Germline V gene sequence: CDR1 MDHEN, CDR2 SYDVKM. J lost 8 bases, V lost 5 bases, and 11 bases had no gene match. This CDR3 comprises 14 residues. Full variable domain (rest looked up from reference TRBV28 and TRBJ1-1): DVKVTQSSRYLVKRTGEKVFLECVQDMDHENMFWYRQDPGLGLRLIYFSYDVKMKEKGDIPEGYSVSREKKERFSLILESASTNQTSMYLCASSPRDSIAEAFFGQGTRLTVV.

This chain links TRBV15 with TRBJ2-5, with 9 bases matching TRBD2. The junction had 4 bases not matched to a gene; V was cut back by 0 bases and J by 5 bases. Germline CDR1 is LNHNV and CDR2 is YYDKDF (reference sequence). The CDR3 extends over 15 amino acids. CDR3: CATSREGTSRETQYF. CDR3 nucleotides: TGTGCCACCAGCAGAGAAGGGACTAGCCGGGAGACCCAGTACTTC.

With regard to this clone: Within the sample, other DNA sequences also encode this same CDR3. This rearrangement joins TRBV10-3 to TRBJ2-7; D call uncertain. The CDR3 loop spans 12 amino acids. Germline V gene sequence: CDR1 ENHRY, CDR2 SYGVKD. Trimming removed 3 bases from V and 3 bases from J, with 6 bases in between. CDR3 in amino acids: CAISESHYEQYF. The CDR3 DNA is TGTGCCATCAGTGAATCCCACTACGAGCAGTACTTC.

This clone was seen once. This chain uses TRBV29-1 with TRBJ2-1; 12 nucleotides align to TRBD2. This CDR3 spans 14 amino acids. J was trimmed by 12 bases and V by 3 bases; bases with no gene match: 9. CDR1 SQVTM and CDR2 ANQGSEA come from the germline V gene. CDR3 residues: CSVEASGRGKGQFF. As DNA, the CDR3 is TGCAGCGTTGAGGCTAGCGGGAGGGGGAAAGGGCAGTTCTTC.

The CDR3 nucleotides read TGCGCCAGCAGCTTGGTCGATGAGCAGTTCTTC. It specifies CASSLVDEQFF. The V gene is TRBV5-1, the J gene TRBJ2-1; D unclear. The germline gives CDR1 SGHRS, CDR2 YFSETQ. The CDR3 spans 11 residues. V lost 0 bases to trimming and J lost 8 bases, with 3 bases between them.

The V call is TRBV7-9, the J call TRBJ2-3; 7 nucleotides line up with TRBD1. CDR1 SEHNR and CDR2 FQNEAQ come from the germline V gene (reference sequence). The CDR3 sequence is 16 residues long. The V segment lost 5 bases and the J segment 6 bases; nucleotides outside the gene matches: 14. The CDR3 loop is CASSPKDRADVDTQYF. The CDR3 region has the DNA TGTGCCAGCAGCCCTAAAGACAGGGCCGACGTGGATACGCAGTATTTT.

The chain is built from TRBV7-6 and TRBJ2-2, with unresolved D. Trimming took off 3 bases at V and 3 bases at J, with 8 bases between the two ends. Germline values: CDR1 SGHVS, CDR2 FNYEAQ. The CDR3 runs to 14 residues. The CDR3 spells CASSFSGHTGELFF. As DNA, the CDR3 is TGTGCCAGCAGCTTCTCCGGACACACCGGGGAGCTGTTTTTT.

The chain couples TRBV18 to TRBJ2-3; the D call may be TRBD1 or TRBD2 (6 bases each). Germline CDR1 KGHSH, CDR2 LQKENI. The CDR3 length is 15 residues. V lost 3 bases, J lost 6 bases, and 16 bases lay in between. The CDR3 DNA sequence: TGTGCCAGCTCACCTGAGAGGGGGGCAGGGGATACGCAGTATTTT. It yields the protein CASSPERGAGDTQYF.

The rearrangement links TRBV10-3 to TRBJ1-1, with a weak D call TRBD1 (5 bases). V was trimmed by 7 bases and J by 7 bases, leaving 16 bases between them. The length of the CDR3 is 13 residues. Germline loops: CDR1 ENHRY, CDR2 SYGVKD. In DNA, the CDR3 is TGTGCCATCAATGGGAATCAGGGTGGTGAAGCTTTCTTT. The encoded protein is CAINGNQGGEAFF.